Included here is one T cell receptor beta chain sequence, with context. Its cognate antigen has yet to be identified. Per-base quality was not reported, and no clone a single base away is much larger than it. This sample is drawn from a study of shared T cell receptors in the human thymus (dated by TCRdb to about 2021). Context from the whole study: The study investigated the way shared, self-reactive T-cell receptor alpha chains are produced in the human thymus.

The library was built by means of the immunoSEQ multiplex PCR assay. TCRdb provides this immuneACCESS table in a form limited to in-frame rearrangements. Some clones are lacking; in checked studies, under half of them reflect an unresolved V gene, and why the rest are absent is not known. Across this sample there are fewer than 700,000 clones, with around nine tenths seen only once. Around 0.01% of the sample is taken by the ten largest. The germline V gene (reference sequence) sets CDR1 to MNHEY and CDR2 to SMNVEV. Its CDR3 holds 17 amino acids, cysteine through phenylalanine. Here the CDR3 DNA is all that survives: 51 bases in frame from base 1. Trimming at the junction amounts to 5 bases on V and 0 bases on J, and the germline ends lie 19 bases apart. This sample also appeared in a second study, on human thymus T cells. Per that second paper: In Finland, the donors were immunologically healthy infants who were having open corrective cardiac surgery for congenital heart defects. Thymus tissue was obtained as surgical resects removed during corrective cardiac surgery. V and J gene segment usage appeared biased in both thymic and peripheral blood repertoires. According to the related research, thymic TCR repertoires were highly overlapping among unrelated individuals. TCR alpha and beta repertoires from under 10 infant thymus samples and a few related peripheral blood samples were characterized in the study. The infant donors were about 6 to 250 days old, and the cohort included over five males and a couple of females. Thymocytes were freed from the tissue by mechanical means and kept at -70 degrees C as pellets of roughly 9.5-31 million cells. A QIAsymphony instrument was used to extract genomic DNA from the frozen cell pellets. The immunoSEQ multiplex PCR assay was used to amplify the TCRB and TCRAD loci from a standardized quantity of quality-controlled genomic DNA. The amplicons spanned the V(D)J region and were long enough to cover the CDR3 and allow V and J genes to be identified. The amplicons were sequenced on an Illumina platform via the commercial immunoSEQ service. Primer bias and sequencing errors were corrected using previously described methods, and TCRAD and TCRB definitions followed the IMGT database. The repertoires were analysed using immunoSEQ Analyzer 3.0 and VDJTools for basic statistics, V/J segment usage, diversity estimates, rarefaction and pairwise overlap. Diversity was estimated with Chao1, ChaoE, Efron-Thisted, Shannon and inverse Simpson indices, and also on datasets down-sampled to the smallest sample. Repertoire overlap used strict matching of CDR3 nucleotide sequence, V gene and J gene, with Jaccard-based multidimensional scaling clustering. On average, thymus samples gave about 810,000 unique TCRB clonotypes, whereas blood samples gave roughly 80,000.

The receptor was isolated from a boy in the first two years of life with a congenital heart defect. Donor details come from another sample of the same person, matched by shared clones. This receptor chain uses TRBV27 and TRBJ1-1; the D gene is perhaps TRBD1, from 5 matching bases. Sequenced material: thymocytes. The sequenced DNA: TGTGCCAGCAGTAGTCTAGGGGTTGACTCGATGAACACTGAAGCTTTCTTT. It is translated as CASSSLGVDSMNTEAFF.